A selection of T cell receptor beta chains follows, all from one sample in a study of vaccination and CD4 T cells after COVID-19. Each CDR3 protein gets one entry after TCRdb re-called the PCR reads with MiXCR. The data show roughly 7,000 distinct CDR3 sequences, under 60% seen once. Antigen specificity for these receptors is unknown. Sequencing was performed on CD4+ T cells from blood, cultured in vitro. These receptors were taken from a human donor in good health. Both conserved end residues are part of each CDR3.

CDR3: CAVQKEINSPLHF
V: TRBV10-3

CDR3: CASSYSMDGFQPQHF
V: TRBV6-5

CDR3: CASRVTNKDRNTQYF
V: TRBV6-1

CDR3: CASTRGSKGSPLHF
V: TRBV9

CDR3: CSSLGSSTEAFF
V: TRBV20-1

CDR3: CASSTPGGITEAFF
V: TRBV27

CDR3: CASSEQGAYGYTF
V: TRBV25-1

CDR3: CANSGQPSSGANVLTF
V: TRBV27

CDR3: CASTRGGGRDGELFF
V: TRBV27

CDR3: CAWNPGSNSPLHF
V: TRBV30

CDR3: CASSYSRGGRTDTQYF
V: TRBV11-3

CDR3: CASSSNRVLGDTEAFF
V: TRBV5-1

CDR3: CASSTDDRTGTYEQYF
V: TRBV6-1

CDR3: CASSFMGQPQHF
V: TRBV27

CDR3: CASSGTISNQPQHF
V: TRBV6-1

CDR3: CASTLREGQPQHF
V: TRBV12-3/TRBV12-4

CDR3: CASSYSSGGSDTQYF
V: TRBV6-5

CDR3: CASSPLGGPGEQFF
V: TRBV7-3

CDR3: CASSLQADTQYF
V: TRBV7-9

CDR3: CASSEGRLAEAFF
V: TRBV6-1

CDR3: CASSYETGGMNTEAFF
V: TRBV6-5

CDR3: CASSIDRDGNYGYTF
V: TRBV6-4

CDR3: CASTPGEGYGYTF
V: TRBV12-3/TRBV12-4

CDR3: CASTITGGLYQPQHF
V: TRBV12-3/TRBV12-4

CDR3: CASSIDREAFF
V: TRBV5-1

CDR3: CAISESRGGSNQPQHF
V: TRBV10-3

CDR3: CASNTQTENTEAFF
V: TRBV6-1

CDR3: CSARVIAGDDNEQFF
V: TRBV20-1

CDR3: CASSPRTGDGYTF
V: TRBV7-3

CDR3: CASSDIGQGNSPLHF
V: TRBV6-1

CDR3: CASIVRGPLPNNSPLHF
V: TRBV6-7

CDR3: CASASASGRLNTIYF
V: TRBV6-4

CDR3: CASSLYGTSGGNEQFF
V: TRBV7-2

CDR3: CASSQGSAYSNQPQHF
V: TRBV3-1

CDR3: CASSESDRVFNQPQHF
V: TRBV25-1

CDR3: CASRGQKNTGELFF
V: TRBV19

CDR3: CASSESEGTEAFF
V: TRBV25-1

CDR3: CASSDRGIFF
V: TRBV2

CDR3: CASSLVHRDTEAFF
V: TRBV11-2

CDR3: CASSETVIAGGSTDTQYF
V: TRBV25-1

CDR3: CSARIQGLLREQYF
V: TRBV20-1